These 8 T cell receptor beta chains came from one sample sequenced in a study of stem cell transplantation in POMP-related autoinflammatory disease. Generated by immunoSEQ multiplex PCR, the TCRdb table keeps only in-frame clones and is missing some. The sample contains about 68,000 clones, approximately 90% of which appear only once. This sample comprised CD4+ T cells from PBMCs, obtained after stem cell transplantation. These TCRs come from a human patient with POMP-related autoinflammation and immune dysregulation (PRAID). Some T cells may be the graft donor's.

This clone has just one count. The CDR3 sequence: CATSRVIGEQFF. The DNA of the CDR3 is TGTGCCACCAGCAGAGTTATCGGCGAGCAGTTCTTC. V and J are TRBV15 and TRBJ2-1; D uncertain. The CDR3 covers 12 residues. From germline, CDR1 is LNHNV and CDR2 YYDKDF (reference sequence). V lost 1 base and J 10 bases, leaving 8 bases between the germline ends.

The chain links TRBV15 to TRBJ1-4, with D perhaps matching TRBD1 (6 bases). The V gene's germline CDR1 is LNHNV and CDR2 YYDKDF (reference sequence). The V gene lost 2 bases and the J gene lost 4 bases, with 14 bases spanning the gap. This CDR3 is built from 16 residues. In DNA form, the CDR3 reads TGTGCCACCAGCAGACAGGGACACCCATATAATGAAAAACTGTTTTTT. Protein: CATSRQGHPYNEKLFF.

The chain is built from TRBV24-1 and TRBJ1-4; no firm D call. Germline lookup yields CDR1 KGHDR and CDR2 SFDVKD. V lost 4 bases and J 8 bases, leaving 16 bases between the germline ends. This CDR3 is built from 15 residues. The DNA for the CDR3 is TGTGCCACCAGTGACCGCGGAGGTCGGGAAGAAAAACTGTTTTTT. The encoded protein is CATSDRGGREEKLFF.

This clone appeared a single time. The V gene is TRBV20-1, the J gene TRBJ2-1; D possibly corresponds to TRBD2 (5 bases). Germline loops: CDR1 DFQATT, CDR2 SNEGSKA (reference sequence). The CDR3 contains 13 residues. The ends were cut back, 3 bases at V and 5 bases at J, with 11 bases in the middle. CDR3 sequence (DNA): TGCAGTGCTAGTACCGGGGAAAACAATGAGCAGTTCTTC. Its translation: CSASTGENNEQFF.

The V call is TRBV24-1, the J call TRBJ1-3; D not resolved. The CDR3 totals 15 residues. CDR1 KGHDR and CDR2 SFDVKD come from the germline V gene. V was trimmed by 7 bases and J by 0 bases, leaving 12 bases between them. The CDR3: CATSDGPVSGNTIYF. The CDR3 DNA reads TGTGCCACCAGCGACGGACCGGTCTCTGGAAACACCATATATTTT.

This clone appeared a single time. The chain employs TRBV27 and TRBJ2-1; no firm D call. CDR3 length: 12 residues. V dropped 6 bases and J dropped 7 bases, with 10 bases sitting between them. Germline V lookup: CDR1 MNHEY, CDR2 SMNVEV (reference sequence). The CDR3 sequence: CASRGNPNEQFF. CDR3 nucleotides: TGTGCCAGCAGGGGGAATCCAAATGAGCAGTTCTTC.

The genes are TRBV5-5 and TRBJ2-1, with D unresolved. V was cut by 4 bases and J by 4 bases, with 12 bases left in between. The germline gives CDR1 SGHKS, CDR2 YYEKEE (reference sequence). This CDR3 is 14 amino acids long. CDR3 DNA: TGTGCCAGCAGCGACGGGTCCCATTACAATGAGCAGTTCTTC. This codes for CASSDGSHYNEQFF.

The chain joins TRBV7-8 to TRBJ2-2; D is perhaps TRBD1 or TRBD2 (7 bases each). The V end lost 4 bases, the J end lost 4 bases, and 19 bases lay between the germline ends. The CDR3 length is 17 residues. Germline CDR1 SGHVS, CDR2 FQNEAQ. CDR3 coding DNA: TGTGCCAGCAGCTCAAACCAGGGAGGGGGCCTCACCGGGGAGCTGTTTTTT. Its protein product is CASSSNQGGGLTGELFF.